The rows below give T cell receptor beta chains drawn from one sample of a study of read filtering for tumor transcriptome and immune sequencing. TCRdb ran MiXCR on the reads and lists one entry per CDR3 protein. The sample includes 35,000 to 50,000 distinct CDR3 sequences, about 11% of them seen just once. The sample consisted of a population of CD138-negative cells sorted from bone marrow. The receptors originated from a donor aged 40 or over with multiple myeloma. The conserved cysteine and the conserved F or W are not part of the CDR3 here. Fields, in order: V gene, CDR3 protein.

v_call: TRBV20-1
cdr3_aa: SARDLVGGVASEQF

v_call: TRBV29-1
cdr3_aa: SASGGETQY

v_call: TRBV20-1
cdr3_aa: SALGGAANTDAF

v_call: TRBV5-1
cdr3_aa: ASSLDIASGYEQY

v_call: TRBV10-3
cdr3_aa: ATATLAGTDTQY

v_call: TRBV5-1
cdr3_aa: ASSLNRGKAF

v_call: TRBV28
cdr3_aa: ASSLRGYYGYT

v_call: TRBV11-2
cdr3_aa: ASSRGRTGGIQPQH

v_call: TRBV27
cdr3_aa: ASSLSGPTKPYEQY

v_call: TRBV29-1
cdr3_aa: SVQQGTESGNTIY

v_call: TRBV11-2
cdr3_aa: ASSLKDTQY

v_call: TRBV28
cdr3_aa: ASSITSGGSYNEQF

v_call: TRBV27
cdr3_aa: ASSGGGDRYNEQF

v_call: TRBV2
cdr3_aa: ASRYRGNTEAF

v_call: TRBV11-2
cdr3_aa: ASSLEFGRTNTEAF

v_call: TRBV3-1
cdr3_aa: ASITGNEQY

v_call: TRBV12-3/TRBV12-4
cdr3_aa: ASKSSGAYNEQF

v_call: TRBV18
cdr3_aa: ASSLAGQVGPETQY

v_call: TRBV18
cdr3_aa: ASSPLRSTDTQY

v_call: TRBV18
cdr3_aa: ASSLPTCVGTQY

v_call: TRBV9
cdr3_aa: ASSVGSRTGGANEQF

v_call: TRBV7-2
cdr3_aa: ASSSRHLFEQY

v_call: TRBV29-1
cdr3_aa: SVAPSGAGETQY

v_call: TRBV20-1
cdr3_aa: SAEDRDGETQY

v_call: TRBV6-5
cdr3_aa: ASSYGAGTGETQY

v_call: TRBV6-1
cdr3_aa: ASSGDSSREQF

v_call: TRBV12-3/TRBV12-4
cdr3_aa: ASSAQFTDTQY

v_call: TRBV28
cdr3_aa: AAEGGLRNSPLH

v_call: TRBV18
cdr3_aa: ASSIQGSESTGELF

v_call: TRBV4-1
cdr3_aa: ASSSGANVMT

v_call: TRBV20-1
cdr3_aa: SARGEGTNEKLF